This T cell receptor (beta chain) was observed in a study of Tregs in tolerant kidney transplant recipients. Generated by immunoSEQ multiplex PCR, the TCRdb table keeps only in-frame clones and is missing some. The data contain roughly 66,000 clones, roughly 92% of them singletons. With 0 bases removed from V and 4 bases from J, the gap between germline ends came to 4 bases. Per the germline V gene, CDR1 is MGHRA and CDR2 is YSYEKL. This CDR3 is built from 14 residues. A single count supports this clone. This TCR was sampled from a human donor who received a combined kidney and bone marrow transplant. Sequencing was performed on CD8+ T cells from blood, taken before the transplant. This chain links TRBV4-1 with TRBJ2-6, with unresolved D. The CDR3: CASSQDPGANVLTF. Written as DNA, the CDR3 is TGCGCCAGCAGCCAAGACCCAGGGGCCAACGTCCTGACTTTC.